This T cell receptor (beta chain) was captured in a study of blood T cell repertoires in COVID-19. Study information: Material from acute and convalescent COVID-19 was sourced from the United States, Italy and Spain.

Patients from Seattle were sampled longitudinally, starting during active infection. This CDR3 spans 12 amino acids. V shed 5 bases, J shed 7 bases, and the junction held 3 bases outside the gene matches. Germline CDR1 reads SEHNR; CDR2 reads FQNEAQ (reference sequence). This clone turned up a few times. Measured with immunoSEQ multiplex PCR; TCRdb has only the in-frame clones, and not every one. The sample has under 350,000 clones, approximately 92% seen once. This sequence was found in a woman under 40 with COVID-19, enrolled during active disease. Material: peripheral blood. The chain links TRBV7-9 to TRBJ1-2; 8 bases match TRBD1. The CDR3 here is CASSPDRGGYTF. The DNA of the CDR3 is TGTGCCAGCAGCCCCGACAGGGGTGGCTACACCTTC.